This T cell receptor beta chain derives from a study of Ad26.COV2.S vaccination and SARS-CoV-2 variants (dated by TCRdb to 2020 to 2023). Turning to the overall study: Donors in the vaccine arm were drawn from COV1001, a multicentre, randomized, double-blind, placebo-controlled phase I-IIa trial testing Ad26.COV2.S in healthy adults. Throughout the experiments and outcome assessment, investigators stayed blinded to trial group allocation. A total of approximately 30 samples were included in the TCR-sequenced set, comprising around 19 Ad26.COV2.S vaccine recipients, 5 placebo recipients and 8 SARS-CoV-2 convalescent individuals. Ad26.COV2.S was administered intramuscularly at 5 x 10^10 or 1 x 10^11 viral particles, either as a single shot or as two shots given 56 days apart. Sequencing of the TCRbeta repertoire served to evaluate the specificity and breadth of SARS-CoV-2-reactive T cell receptors following Ad26.COV2.S vaccination. Trial participants were randomized into five groups of five, in which low-dose or high-dose Ad26.COV2.S was given once or twice, or placebo was given on both occasions. The full study reports these points: Higher spike-specific TCR breadth was observed in Ad26.COV2.S recipients than in placebo recipients (P = 0.0014). The study was not powered for comparison of responses between vaccine doses or regimens. The authors noted that the TCR breadth and depth analyses may have underestimated total T cell responses. After vaccination, spike-specific CD8+ and CD4+ T cell responses were reported to show substantial breadth. Non-spike TCR breadth was comparable between vaccine and placebo recipients, consistent with the vaccine containing only spike.

Deletion took 0 bases off V and 2 bases off J, with a span of 14 bases between the germline ends. From cysteine to phenylalanine, the CDR3 is 16 amino acids long. Of the read, only the CDR3 DNA is kept; its 48 bases are in frame from base 1. The germline V gene (reference sequence) gives CDR1 as SGHNT and CDR2 as YYREEE. The immunoSEQ Assay was the method used to sequence TCRbeta CDR3 regions. After extraction, genomic DNA underwent amplification by bias-controlled multiplex PCR, followed by high-throughput sequencing. The published analysis was carried out like this. Collapsing and filtering of sequences were performed to quantify the absolute abundance of each unique TCRbeta CDR3 region. Usable DNA was measured by amplifying reference genes present in all nucleated cells, and TCRbeta template counts were normalized to that usable DNA to estimate T cell fraction. Repertoire TCRs were annotated as SARS-CoV-2-specific by exact matching of V gene, CDR3 amino acid sequence and J gene to a known reactive TCR set. The reference SARS-CoV-2 TCR set was derived from MIRA and filtered for enrichment in COVID-19-positive ImmuneCODE repertoires, a step that removed public or cross-reactive TCRs. Using the MIRA antigens, annotated TCRs were further analysed by specific ORF or by position within an ORF. Breadth was defined as annotated unique rearrangements over total unique productive rearrangements; depth was the summed frequency of those rearrangements. Two-sided Wilcoxon rank-sum tests were used to compare TCR breadth between groups. In TCRdb, the immuneACCESS table is reduced to in-frame sequences with V and J assigned. These tables do not hold every clone; where another copy was compared, an unresolved V gene accounts for under half, and the others remain unexplained. The V and J calls and clone size were taken over from that table, and D and trimming were inferred from the DNA. In all, the sample holds about 420,000 clones, and over 75% of those were seen once. Around 3.6% of the sample lies in the top ten.

In the case of this clone: What antigen it recognizes has not been identified. Base qualities are not provided; no much larger clone lies one nucleotide away.

The sample's treatment or condition, from its label and the paper: about 20 received Ad26.COV2.S at low or high dose, single or two shots; about 5 received placebo; per-sample allocation not given. For vaccine and placebo recipients, the sequenced repertoires came from samples collected on day 63 after the first injection. Between 29 July and 7 August 2020, Cohort 1b enrolled about 27 adults aged 18-55 years at one site in Boston, USA. Ad26.COV2.S consisted of a replication-incompetent adenovirus type 26 vector by which a prefusion-stabilized SARS-CoV-2 spike protein from the original Wuhan strain was expressed.

This TCR was sampled from a person between 18 and 65 years old who received the Ad26.COV2.S COVID-19 vaccine or a placebo. The chain joins TRBV5-4 to TRBJ1-1; the D gene is possibly TRBD1, with 5 bases matching. The input for sequencing was peripheral blood, taken in a trial of Ad26.COV2.S vaccine versus placebo. The CDR3 loop reads CASSLGGIWSNTEAFF. DNA sequence: TGTGCCAGCAGCTTGGGGGGGATTTGGAGTAACACTGAAGCTTTCTTT.